This T cell receptor (beta chain) was captured in a study of T cells after yellow fever vaccination. Regarding the study as a whole: A weaker secondary response peaked on day 5, the primary on day 15. Abundant clonotypes from the bulk population could have been carried over as contaminants into FACS-sorted repertoires.

This clonotype was seen many times. The antigen remains undetermined. Trimming stripped 3 bases from V and 0 bases from J, with 5 bases between. Germline CDR1 reads KGHSH; CDR2 reads LQKENI. The CDR3 loop spans 13 amino acids. A 5'RACE template-switching step, the method used to make TCR cDNA, added a universal primer site and UMIs. TCRdb used MiXCR to reprocess the 5' RACE reads, holding one entry per CDR3 protein. The sample yields hundreds of thousands of distinct CDR3 sequences, more than 8.5% seen once. The specimen was PBMCs, collected on the day of the first yellow fever vaccination. The sequence was collected from a man younger than 35 who received the YFV17D yellow fever vaccine. The chain couples TRBV18 to TRBJ1-1; D unclear. The CDR3 sequence is CASSPQVNTEAFF. CDR3 DNA: TGTGCCAGCTCACCGCAGGTGAACACTGAAGCTTTCTTT.